Sequencing of this T cell receptor beta chain was carried out in a study of T cells after yellow fever vaccination. Across the whole study: Libraries from low-cell-number fractions were prepared with the SMART-Seq v4 Ultra Low Input RNA kit.

This clonotype has at least ten counts. The germline CDR1 and CDR2 sequences are SQVTM and ANQGSEA. V lost 7 bases and J 1 base, leaving 8 bases between the germline ends. This CDR3 is 12 amino acids long. TCRdb independently ran MiXCR on the 5' RACE reads; one entry per CDR3 protein. The sample holds around 310,000 distinct CDR3 sequences; approximately 4% are singletons and the top ten take 15% to 20%. This sample comprised PBMCs, obtained 15 days after the yellow fever booster vaccination. The chain has TRBV29-1 and TRBJ1-3; TRBD1 might be the D (6 bases). This TCR came from a man aged 18 to 30 who received the YFV17D yellow fever vaccine. CDR3 residues: CSGGTSGNTIYF. The CDR3 nucleotides are TGCAGCGGCGGGACATCTGGAAACACCATATATTTT.